This TCR beta chain was sequenced during a study of blood T cell repertoires in COVID-19. Authors' analysis steps: Estimated nucleated cell counts came from reference gene primer amplification. Profiled with immunoSEQ multiplex PCR; TCRdb holds only in-frame clones, not every one. V and J calls and clone size come straight from that table; D and trimming were deduced from the DNA. Here the sample spans under 400,000 clones, roughly 87% being singletons. The CDR3 is 13 residues long. Trimming removed 0 bases from V and 6 bases from J, with 9 bases in between. The germline gives CDR1 SGHRS, CDR2 YFSETQ.

This receptor was obtained from a woman between 55 and 75 years old with COVID-19, enrolled during active disease. The J gene is TRBJ1-2, the V gene TRBV5-1; weak D call: TRBD1 (5 bases). Sequenced sample: peripheral blood. The CDR3 here is CASSLATTDGYTF. The CDR3 DNA is TGCGCCAGCAGCTTGGCCACGACAGATGGCTACACCTTC.